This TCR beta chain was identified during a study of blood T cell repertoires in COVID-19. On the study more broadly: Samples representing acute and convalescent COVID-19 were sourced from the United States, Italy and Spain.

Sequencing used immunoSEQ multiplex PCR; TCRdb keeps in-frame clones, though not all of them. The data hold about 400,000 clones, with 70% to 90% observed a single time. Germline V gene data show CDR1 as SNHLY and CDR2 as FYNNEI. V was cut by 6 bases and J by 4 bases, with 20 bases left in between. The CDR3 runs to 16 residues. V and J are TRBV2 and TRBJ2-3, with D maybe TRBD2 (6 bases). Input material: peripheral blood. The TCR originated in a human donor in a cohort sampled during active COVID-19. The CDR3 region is CASRPGLAREADTQYF. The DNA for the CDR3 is TGTGCCAGCAGGCCGGGGCTAGCGAGGGAGGCAGATACGCAGTATTTT.